This T cell receptor (beta chain) was captured by sequencing in a study of vaccination effects on CD4 cells after COVID-19. Overall study: Prior to sequencing, the ViraFEST assay stimulated PBMC with viral peptide pools, which expanded the antigen-specific CD4+ T cells.

As regards this clone: Its antigen is unidentified.

The ends were cut back, 1 base at V and 5 bases at J, with 11 bases in the middle. The CDR3 is 14 residues long. Germline values: CDR1 MNHEY, CDR2 SMNVEV (reference sequence). Generated by immunoSEQ multiplex PCR, the TCRdb table keeps only in-frame clones and is missing some. The sample includes roughly 30,000 clones, about 67% of them seen just once. Culture proceeded for roughly ten days, and CD4+ T cells were then isolated. Every participant took two doses of the BNT162b2 or mRNA-1273 vaccine. This material consisted of CD4+ T cells from PBMCs cultured without peptide, taken after COVID-19 vaccination. The clonotype was recovered from a human donor who received a COVID-19 vaccine. The rearrangement links TRBV27 to TRBJ1-1; tentatively, D is TRBD1 (5 bases). CDR3 sequence: CASSLLQGGTEAFF. The DNA for the CDR3 is TGTGCCAGCAGTTTATTGCAGGGAGGGACTGAAGCTTTCTTT.